Listed below are T cell receptor beta chains from one sample, sequenced in a study of CD8 T cells in ankylosing spondylitis. Each CDR3 protein gets one entry after TCRdb re-called the 5' RACE reads with MiXCR. The repertoire holds about 500,000 distinct CDR3 sequences, with approximately 5.3% as singletons. The sample was blood, either unsorted or a sorted T cell fraction (not recorded which). The receptor source for this set is a male donor with ankylosing spondylitis. Each CDR3 is given with its conserved first and last residue. The order of the fields is clone size, V gene, J gene, D gene, CDR3 protein, CDR3 DNA. A D gene is named only where the DNA matches it firmly. Clone size is given for some rows only: seen once, a few or many times, or a class if the clone is expanded.

many	TRBV29-1	TRBJ1-2	TRBD1	CSVETGVDGYTF	TGCAGCGTTGAAACAGGGGTGGATGGCTACACCTTC
many	TRBV5-1	TRBJ1-2	-	CASSLEAGGHYGYTF	TGCGCCAGCAGCTTGGAAGCAGGAGGACACTATGGCTACACCTTC
few	TRBV15	TRBJ2-2	-	CATSRYWGTGELFF	TGTGCCACCAGCAGATACTGGGGCACCGGGGAGCTGTTTTTT
many	TRBV18	TRBJ1-1	-	CASSPLRMGFGTTEAFF	TGTGCCAGCTCACCACTTAGGATGGGATTTGGGACCACTGAAGCTTTCTTT
many	TRBV5-1	TRBJ1-1	-	CASSLGLDSLNTEAFF	TGCGCCAGCAGCTTGGGCCTCGACAGCTTAAACACTGAAGCTTTCTTT
many	TRBV20-1	TRBJ2-1	-	CSASTDTYNEQFF	TGCAGTGCTAGTACAGATACCTACAATGAGCAGTTCTTC
many	TRBV20-1	TRBJ2-4	-	CSARDSRLAKNIQYF	TGCAGTGCTAGAGATTCGCGGTTAGCCAAAAACATTCAGTACTTC
many	TRBV2	TRBJ2-5	-	CASSEYTSLQETQYF	TGTGCCAGCAGTGAATACACTAGTCTCCAAGAGACCCAGTACTTC
many	TRBV20-1	TRBJ2-2	-	CSAKPSLNTGELFF	TGCAGTGCTAAGCCCAGCCTGAACACCGGGGAGCTGTTTTTT
-	TRBV18	TRBJ2-7	-	CASSSPPFREQYF	TGTGCCAGCTCAAGTCCCCCGTTCAGGGAGCAGTACTTC
many	TRBV20-1	TRBJ1-4	TRBD1	CSARRGQGEKLFF	TGCAGTGCTAGAAGGGGACAGGGGGAAAAACTGTTTTTT
few	TRBV29-1	TRBJ2-1	TRBD2	CSVDGGEYNEQFF	TGCAGCGTTGACGGGGGGGAATACAATGAGCAGTTCTTC
many	TRBV4-2	TRBJ1-2	-	CASSSRGGNYGYTF	TGTGCCAGCAGCTCCCGGGGAGGCAACTATGGCTACACCTTC
many	TRBV20-1	TRBJ1-2	-	CSASPRTAYGYTF	TGCAGTGCTAGTCCCAGGACAGCTTATGGCTACACCTTC
few	TRBV11-2	TRBJ2-5	-	CASTFVGGAEVETQYF	TGTGCCAGCACCTTTGTGGGAGGCGCCGAGGTGGAGACCCAGTACTTC
many	TRBV24-1	TRBJ2-1	-	CATSDFSPSSYNEQFF	TGTGCCACCAGTGATTTCTCCCCCTCATCCTACAATGAGCAGTTCTTC
many	TRBV27	TRBJ1-4	-	CASSLTGRVNEKLFF	TGTGCCAGCAGTTTAACAGGGCGGGTTAATGAAAAACTGTTTTTT
many	TRBV27	TRBJ1-2	-	CASSLSANYGYTF	TGTGCCAGCAGCTTATCTGCTAACTATGGCTACACCTTC
many	TRBV12-3/TRBV12-4	TRBJ1-5	-	CASSFRDLVREYQPQHF	TGTGCCAGCAGTTTCAGGGACCTGGTGAGGGAATATCAGCCCCAGCATTTT
many	TRBV12-3/TRBV12-4	TRBJ2-1	-	CASSLDPSGSYNEQFF	TGTGCCAGCAGTTTAGACCCCAGCGGTTCCTACAATGAGCAGTTCTTC
many	TRBV18	TRBJ2-1	-	CASSLHGNEQFF	TGTGCCAGCTCACTCCACGGAAATGAGCAGTTCTTC
many	TRBV12-3/TRBV12-4	TRBJ2-7	-	CASSLGKGYEQYF	TGTGCCAGCAGTTTAGGGAAGGGCTACGAGCAGTACTTC
many	TRBV5-1	TRBJ2-1	TRBD2	CASSLALAGKTTGNEQFF	TGCGCCAGCAGCTTGGCTCTAGCGGGAAAGACGACGGGAAATGAGCAGTTCTTC
many	TRBV5-1	TRBJ2-3	-	CASSFWTSTDTQYF	TGCGCCAGCAGCTTTTGGACTAGCACAGATACGCAGTATTTT
many	TRBV5-1	TRBJ2-3	-	CASSPRGVSDTQYF	TGCGCCAGCAGCCCGAGGGGAGTCTCAGATACGCAGTATTTT
-	TRBV6-2/TRBV6-3	TRBJ2-2	-	CASTGFSRERRTGELFF	TGTGCCAGCACAGGGTTTAGCAGGGAGAGGAGGACCGGGGAGCTGTTTTTT
many	TRBV5-1	TRBJ2-2	-	CASSFFRGTGELFF	TGCGCCAGCAGCTTCTTCAGGGGCACCGGGGAGCTGTTTTTT
many	TRBV5-1	TRBJ2-1	TRBD2	CASSLATSNNEQFF	TGCGCCAGCAGCTTGGCGACTAGCAACAATGAGCAGTTCTTC
many	TRBV6-5	TRBJ1-1	TRBD1	CASSSRTGKGVGAFF	TGTGCCAGCAGTTCTAGGACAGGGAAAGGAGTCGGAGCTTTCTTT
few	TRBV20-1	TRBJ2-7	-	CSAADILGTYEQYF	TGCAGTGCTGCCGACATTTTGGGGACCTACGAGCAGTACTTC
many	TRBV3-1	TRBJ2-1	-	CASSQEYNEQFF	TGTGCCAGCAGCCAAGAATACAATGAGCAGTTCTTC
many	TRBV12-3/TRBV12-4	TRBJ2-7	-	CASSKPGTGSYEQYF	TGTGCCAGCAGTAAACCCGGGACTGGTTCCTACGAGCAGTACTTC
many	TRBV20-1	TRBJ2-7	-	CSASLSGYSYEQYF	TGCAGTGCTAGTTTAAGTGGGTACTCCTACGAGCAGTACTTC
many	TRBV24-1	TRBJ2-5	-	CATSDWVQETQYF	TGTGCCACCAGTGATTGGGTCCAAGAGACCCAGTACTTC
many	TRBV4-3	TRBJ1-1	TRBD1	CASSQPPGTGMTEAFF	TGCGCCAGCAGCCAACCCCCCGGGACAGGGATGACTGAAGCTTTCTTT
many	TRBV18	TRBJ2-7	-	CASSPGDVTFYEQYF	TGTGCCAGCTCACCAGGAGACGTCACCTTCTACGAGCAGTACTTC
many	TRBV5-1	TRBJ2-5	-	CASSLDRDTPRGIGKETQYF	TGCGCCAGCAGCTTGGATCGGGACACCCCGCGAGGGATTGGGAAAGAGACCCAGTACTTC
many	TRBV5-1	TRBJ1-1	-	CASTGINTEAFF	TGCGCCAGCACCGGAATTAACACTGAAGCTTTCTTT
many	TRBV9	TRBJ1-6	TRBD1	CASSVTGTERWNSPLHF	TGTGCCAGCAGCGTCACCGGGACAGAGCGTTGGAATTCACCCCTCCACTTT
many	TRBV28	TRBJ1-2	-	CASSYEQGWGGYTF	TGTGCCAGCAGTTATGAACAGGGATGGGGTGGCTACACCTTC
few	TRBV9	TRBJ2-7	TRBD1	CASSTRQGEGEQYF	TGTGCCAGCAGCACCCGACAGGGAGAGGGGGAGCAGTACTTC
-	TRBV4-3	TRBJ1-1	-	CASSSSGTPRDTEAFF	TGCGCCAGCAGCTCTTCAGGGACACCCAGGGACACTGAAGCTTTCTTT
many	TRBV29-1	TRBJ2-1	-	CSVAGRLEQLGQFF	TGCAGCGTTGCCGGAAGACTAGAACAACTAGGGCAGTTCTTC
many	TRBV6-5	TRBJ2-5	-	CASSFDRGGRETQYF	TGTGCCAGCAGTTTTGATAGGGGGGGCCGAGAGACCCAGTACTTC
few	TRBV15	TRBJ2-1	-	CATSRGGTDGLAGIEQFF	TGTGCCACCAGCAGGGGGGGGACAGACGGTCTAGCGGGCATTGAGCAGTTCTTC
-	TRBV6-4	TRBJ2-2	-	CASSFDRAGTGELFF	TGTGCCAGCAGCTTTGACAGGGCGGGGACCGGGGAGCTGTTTTTT
many	TRBV7-2	TRBJ2-7	TRBD1	CASSPRQGAYEQYF	TGTGCCAGCAGCCCAAGACAGGGGGCTTACGAGCAGTACTTC
many	TRBV4-3	TRBJ2-3	TRBD1	CASSQVTGGAADTQYF	TGCGCCAGCAGCCAAGTAACAGGGGGCGCGGCAGATACGCAGTATTTT
many	TRBV7-2	TRBJ2-1	TRBD2	CASSPVVGTNLHEQFF	TGTGCCAGCAGCCCAGTGGTCGGGACTAACCTCCATGAGCAGTTCTTC
many	TRBV20-1	TRBJ1-6	TRBD1	CSARKGQGGTLHF	TGCAGTGCTAGAAAGGGACAGGGGGGCACCCTCCACTTT
many	TRBV27	TRBJ2-5	-	CASSAKSGQETQYF	TGTGCCAGCAGTGCCAAGAGCGGACAAGAGACCCAGTACTTC